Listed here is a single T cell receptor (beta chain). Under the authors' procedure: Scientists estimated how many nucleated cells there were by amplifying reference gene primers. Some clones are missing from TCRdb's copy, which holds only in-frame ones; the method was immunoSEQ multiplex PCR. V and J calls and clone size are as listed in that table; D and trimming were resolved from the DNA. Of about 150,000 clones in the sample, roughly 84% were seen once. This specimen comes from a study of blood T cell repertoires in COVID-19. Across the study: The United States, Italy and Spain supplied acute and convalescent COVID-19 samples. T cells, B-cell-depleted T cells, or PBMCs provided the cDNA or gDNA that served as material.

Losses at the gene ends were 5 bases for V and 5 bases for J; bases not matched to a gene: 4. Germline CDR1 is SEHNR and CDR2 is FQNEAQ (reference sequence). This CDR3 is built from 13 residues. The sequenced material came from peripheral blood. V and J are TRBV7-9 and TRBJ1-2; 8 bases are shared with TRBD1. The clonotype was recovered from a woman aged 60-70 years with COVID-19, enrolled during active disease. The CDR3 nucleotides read TGTGCCAGCAGCCCACAGGGGGTGTATGGCTACACCTTC. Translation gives CASSPQGVYGYTF.